The rows below give T cell receptor beta chains drawn from one sample of a study of cytomegalovirus exposure and HLA in healthy donors. Generated by immunoSEQ multiplex PCR, the TCRdb table keeps only in-frame clones and is missing some. The profile shows roughly 100,000 clones, about 12% of them singletons. Source material: PBMCs. The source of these receptors is a middle-aged man in good health and CMV-seropositive. Each CDR3 is given with its conserved first and last residue. Each record gives: V gene, clone size, D gene, J gene, CDR3 protein, CDR3 DNA. A D gene is named only where the DNA matches it firmly. A clone size is listed for some rows: how often the clone was seen (once, few, many), or a class if it is expanded.

TRBV18	-	-	TRBJ2-1	CASSPGQGTRNEQFF	TGTGCCAGCTCTCCCGGGCAGGGGACCCGAAATGAGCAGTTCTTC
TRBV5-8	few	-	TRBJ1-5	CASSLGAGSNQPQHF	TGTGCCAGCAGCTTGGGAGCAGGGAGCAATCAGCCCCAGCATTTT
TRBV7-2	few	TRBD1	TRBJ2-7	CASSPGQSSYEQYF	TGTGCCAGCAGCCCGGGACAGAGCTCCTACGAGCAGTACTTC
TRBV15	-	-	TRBJ2-7	CATSKRSSRTSPGSYEQYF	TGTGCCACCAGCAAAAGATCCTCTAGGACTTCCCCGGGTTCCTACGAGCAGTACTTC
TRBV6-4	-	-	TRBJ2-2	CASSREGGTGELFF	TGTGCCAGCAGTCGAGAGGGGGGGACCGGGGAGCTGTTTTTT
TRBV27	medium-sized	-	TRBJ1-5	CASSPTTGSQPQHF	TGTGCCAGCAGTCCAACAACGGGGAGTCAGCCCCAGCATTTT
TRBV7-6	-	-	TRBJ2-5	CASRPRGAVETQYF	TGTGCCAGCAGGCCCAGGGGCGCGGTGGAGACCCAGTACTTC
TRBV27	few	TRBD1	TRBJ2-7	CASTPPAQGQQYEQYF	TGTGCCAGCACCCCCCCGGCACAGGGGCAACAATACGAGCAGTACTTC
TRBV5-5	-	-	TRBJ2-1	CASSLRSGLSSYNEQFF	TGTGCCAGCAGCTTGCGTAGCGGCCTTAGCTCCTACAATGAGCAGTTCTTC
TRBV10-1	few	TRBD1	TRBJ1-5	CASPASGTGGVKRGNQPQHF	TGCGCCAGCCCCGCATCTGGGACAGGGGGCGTGAAAAGGGGCAATCAGCCCCAGCATTTT
TRBV6-1	-	-	TRBJ1-1	CASRMKTDRNTEAFF	TGTGCCAGCCGGATGAAGACAGACCGGAACACTGAAGCTTTCTTT
TRBV6-5	few	-	TRBJ1-1	CASRWGVRANTEAFF	TGTGCCAGCAGATGGGGGGTTAGGGCGAACACTGAAGCTTTCTTT
TRBV5-4	-	TRBD2	TRBJ2-7	CASSLGLAHSRDEQYF	TGTGCCAGCAGCTTGGGACTAGCCCATTCTCGGGACGAGCAGTACTTC
TRBV28	few	TRBD2	TRBJ2-7	CASRRRTSGSYEQYF	TGTGCCAGCAGGAGGAGGACTAGCGGATCCTACGAGCAGTACTTC
TRBV27	-	TRBD2	TRBJ2-7	CASTREARTSGRIGYEQYF	TGTGCCAGCACACGGGAGGCGAGGACTAGCGGGAGGATCGGGTACGAGCAGTACTTC
TRBV6-4	-	TRBD1	TRBJ1-4	CASSAGTGANEKLFF	TGTGCCAGCAGTGCCGGGACAGGGGCTAATGAAAAACTGTTTTTT
TRBV19	-	TRBD2	TRBJ2-2	CASKQETSGAGELFF	TGTGCCAGTAAGCAGGAGACTAGCGGGGCCGGGGAGCTGTTTTTT
TRBV4-1	-	TRBD1	TRBJ2-7	CASSQDRQGPGGQYF	TGCGCCAGCAGCCAAGATAGACAGGGCCCGGGTGGGCAGTACTTC
TRBV10-3	-	TRBD2	TRBJ2-3	CAISASSGRAPDTQYF	TGTGCCATCAGTGCGTCTAGCGGGAGGGCCCCAGATACGCAGTATTTT
TRBV9	-	TRBD2	TRBJ2-1	CASTYSGESNEQFF	TGTGCCAGCACGTATAGCGGGGAGAGTAATGAGCAGTTCTTC
TRBV6-5	few	TRBD2	TRBJ2-1	CASSYSWLAGASEQFF	TGTGCCAGCAGTTACTCATGGCTAGCGGGAGCCAGTGAGCAGTTCTTC
TRBV5-4	many	TRBD1	TRBJ1-2	CASSLGGGQGASSYGYTF	TGTGCCAGCAGCTTAGGAGGGGGACAGGGGGCATCGAGCTATGGCTACACCTTC
TRBV10-3	few	-	TRBJ2-5	CAISESPRDFSYF	TGTGCCATCAGTGAGTCCCCCCGGGACTTCTCGTACTTC
TRBV9	-	-	TRBJ1-2	CASSVVGVNYGYTF	TGTGCCAGCAGCGTAGTAGGGGTGAACTATGGCTACACCTTC
TRBV5-5	-	-	TRBJ1-2	CASSWEGSGSYGYTF	TGTGCCAGCAGCTGGGAGGGCTCAGGGAGCTATGGCTACACCTTC
TRBV21-1	few	-	TRBJ2-3	CASSKGPGLAITDTQYF	TGTGCCAGCAGCAAAGGGCCGGGACTAGCGATTACAGATACGCAGTATTTT
TRBV4-3	many	-	TRBJ2-6	CASSQDHSSGANVLTF	TGCGCCAGCAGCCAAGATCACAGCTCTGGGGCCAACGTCCTGACTTTC